The 18 T cell receptor beta chains below all came from one sample that was sequenced in a study of STAT3 mutations in large granular lymphocyte leukemia. Study outcomes and limitations: At least one immunodominant TCR beta clonotype appeared in every T-cell large granular lymphocyte leukemia patient.

Only in-frame clones appear in the TCRdb table, and some are missing; sequencing was by immunoSEQ multiplex PCR. In the table there are about 7,000 clones, 57% of which are singletons. For these TCRs, the target antigens are not known. Sequencing was performed on peripheral blood mononuclear cells. The receptor set was obtained from a boy aged 5 to 17 with T-cell large granular lymphocyte leukemia. Some clones in this sample may be carry-over from other donors' samples.

The V gene is TRBV5-1, the J gene TRBJ2-7; the D gene is possibly TRBD2 (5 bases). The CDR3 length is 15 residues. The germline V gene has CDR1 SGHRS and CDR2 YFSETQ. V gave up 5 bases and J gave up 0 bases, with 15 bases separating them. The CDR3 reads CASRLLALSSYEQYF. The CDR3 nucleotides read TGCGCCAGCAGATTATTAGCGCTCAGCTCCTACGAGCAGTACTTC.

The V gene is TRBV25-1, the J gene TRBJ2-3; D gene ambiguous. The length of the CDR3 is 13 residues. V was pared by 9 bases and J by 2 bases, with 12 bases between. Germline values: CDR1 MGHDK, CDR2 SYGVNS. CDR3 protein: CASERDDTDTQYF. As DNA, the CDR3 is TGTGCCAGTGAGAGAGACGACACAGATACGCAGTATTTT.

This chain links TRBV5-1 with TRBJ1-1; TRBD1 might be the D (5 bases). Looked up from germline, CDR1 is SGHRS and CDR2 is YFSETQ. With 5 bases removed from V and 0 bases from J, the gap between germline ends came to 11 bases. CDR3 size: 14 residues. The DNA for the CDR3 is TGCGCCAGCAGTTCAGGGACGTTGAACACTGAAGCTTTCTTT. This encodes CASSSGTLNTEAFF. Looking up the rest from reference TRBV5-1 and TRBJ1-1 gives the full variable domain: KAGVTQTPRYLIKTRGQQVTLSCSPISGHRSVSWYQQTPGQGLQFLFEYFSETQRNKGNFPGRFSGRQFSNSRSEMNVSTLELGDSALYLCASSSGTLNTEAFFGQGTRLTVV.

This clone showed up just a few times. This sequence joins TRBV5-1 and TRBJ1-1; maybe TRBD1 (6 bases). Germline V gene lookup returns CDR1 SGHRS and CDR2 YFSETQ. V shed 0 bases and J shed 4 bases, with 13 bases lying between them. The CDR3 covers 15 residues. CDR3 coding DNA: TGCGCCAGCAGCTTGGGGCAGGGGACGCGCACTGAAGCTTTCTTT. It codes for CASSLGQGTRTEAFF.

This chain connects TRBV7-9 to TRBJ2-5; a possible D gene is TRBD2 (7 bases). This CDR3 region has 13 residues. Germline CDR1 SEHNR, CDR2 FQNEAQ (reference sequence). The V end lost 8 bases, the J end lost 2 bases, and 12 bases lay between the germline ends. The CDR3 is CASRGGVQETQYF. Written as DNA, the CDR3 is TGTGCCAGCCGAGGGGGGGTTCAAGAGACCCAGTACTTC.

The chain combines TRBV10-3 with TRBJ2-3; possibly TRBD2 for D (6 bases). V lost 4 bases to trimming and J lost 3 bases, with 17 bases between them. The germline gives CDR1 ENHRY, CDR2 SYGVKD. CDR3 length: 16 residues. This CDR3 is CAISGRAVDGTDTQYF. CDR3 in DNA: TGTGCCATCAGTGGGAGGGCCGTGGATGGTACAGATACGCAGTATTTT.

The chain combines TRBV10-2 with TRBJ1-5; TRBD1 is a possible D gene (6 bases). The germline CDR1 and CDR2 sequences are WSHSY and SAAADI. The CDR3 is 12 amino acids. The V end was cut by 8 bases, the J end by 7 bases, with 12 bases between. The CDR3 DNA reads as TGCGCCAGCGGAGGGGGGTTACAGCCCCAGCATTTT. Residues: CASGGGLQPQHF.

This clone was counted between two and nine times. This rearrangement joins TRBV5-5 to TRBJ2-1; D may be TRBD1 (6 bases). The CDR3 has 14 amino acids. The germline V and J ends were trimmed by 3 bases and 2 bases, with 9 bases remaining between them. The germline gives CDR1 SGHKS, CDR2 YYEKEE (reference sequence). CDR3 sequence (DNA): TGTGCCAGCAGCTGGGGGCCAACCTACAATGAGCAGTTCTTC. Translating gives CASSWGPTYNEQFF.

The rearrangement uses TRBV7-9 and TRBJ1-1; a possible D gene is TRBD1 (6 bases). V dropped 5 bases and J dropped 3 bases, with 13 bases sitting between them. Germline V gene data show CDR1 as SEHNR and CDR2 as FQNEAQ (reference sequence). There are 14 residues in the CDR3. The chain's CDR3 is CASSVSQGYTEAFF. The CDR3 bases are TGTGCCAGCAGCGTCTCACAGGGATACACTGAAGCTTTCTTT.

CDR3 sequence reads: CASSISSYEQYF. The DNA of the CDR3 is TGTGCCAGCAGCATCAGCTCCTACGAGCAGTACTTC. The chain couples TRBV5-5 to TRBJ2-7; D not certain. The germline V gene encodes CDR1 SGHKS and CDR2 YYEKEE (reference sequence). The V and J ends lost 4 bases and 0 bases respectively, with 5 bases between them. The CDR3 has 12 amino acids.

V gene TRBV18 combines with J gene TRBJ1-4; 7 bases align to TRBD1. CDR3 size: 15 residues. Germline V gives CDR1 KGHSH, CDR2 LQKENI. The junction had 5 bases not matched to a gene; V was cut back by 0 bases and J by 7 bases. The CDR3 region has the DNA TGTGCCAGCTCACCACCAGGGGGCGGTGGTGAAAAACTGTTTTTT. Translating gives CASSPPGGGGEKLFF.

This clone has a handful of counts. This chain links TRBV4-3 with TRBJ2-7, with a possible D match to TRBD1 (6 bases). CDR1 is LGHNA, CDR2 YSLEER, per germline. The V end was cut by 0 bases, the J end by 5 bases, with 14 bases between. This CDR3 has 15 residues. The CDR3 is CASSQETGWRNEQYF. CDR3 coding DNA: TGCGCCAGCAGCCAAGAGACAGGTTGGAGGAACGAGCAGTACTTC.

This clone has just a few counts. V is TRBV5-6 and J is TRBJ1-1; D is uncertain. The CDR3 loop spans 11 amino acids. The V end was cut by 4 bases, the J end by 2 bases, with 3 bases between. The germline gives CDR1 SGHDT, CDR2 YYEEEE. The CDR3 is CASSINTEAFF. The CDR3 nucleotides read TGTGCCAGCAGCATCAACACTGAAGCTTTCTTT.

This chain connects TRBV7-9 to TRBJ1-4, with no clear D. The germline gives CDR1 SEHNR, CDR2 FQNEAQ (reference sequence). The CDR3 runs to 16 residues. Trimming stripped 0 bases from V and 6 bases from J, with 14 bases between. The CDR3 DNA reads as TGTGCCAGCAGCTTAGCGTCGGGGTTTAGGGATGAAAAACTGTTTTTT. This codes for CASSLASGFRDEKLFF.

The chain carries TRBV27 and TRBJ2-1; no firm D call. Germline V gene lookup returns CDR1 MNHEY and CDR2 SMNVEV (reference sequence). The CDR3 sequence is 13 residues long. V was cut by 2 bases and J by 3 bases, with 5 bases left in between. This CDR3 is CASSLTDYNEQFF. In DNA form, the CDR3 reads TGTGCCAGCAGTTTAACAGACTACAATGAGCAGTTCTTC.

There are a few counts of this clone. The chain joins TRBV7-9 to TRBJ2-7, with 9 bases that match TRBD2. This CDR3 spans 14 amino acids. Per the germline V gene, CDR1 is SEHNR and CDR2 is FQNEAQ (reference sequence). V was pared by 5 bases and J by 3 bases, with 5 bases of the junction left unmatched. DNA for the CDR3: TGTGCCAGCAGCCGCGGGGGGGAAATCTACGAGCAGTACTTC. Translated, it gives CASSRGGEIYEQYF.

This clone was observed a handful of times. The V gene is TRBV30, the J gene TRBJ1-5; D perhaps matches TRBD1 (5 bases). The ends were cut back, 1 base at V and 6 bases at J, with 7 bases in the middle. CDR3 length: 12 residues. Germline CDR1 GTSNPN, CDR2 SVGIG (reference sequence). The CDR3: CAWSAGSQPQHF. The CDR3 DNA sequence: TGTGCCTGGAGTGCAGGGAGTCAGCCCCAGCATTTT.

The rearrangement uses TRBV5-5 and TRBJ2-5; D call uncertain. This CDR3 contains 15 residues. Germline CDR1 SGHKS, CDR2 YYEKEE (reference sequence). V lost 0 bases, J lost 9 bases, and 18 bases lay in between. CDR3 residues: CASSLGYEPFKAQYF. In DNA form, the CDR3 reads TGTGCCAGCAGCTTGGGCTACGAACCCTTTAAAGCCCAGTACTTC.